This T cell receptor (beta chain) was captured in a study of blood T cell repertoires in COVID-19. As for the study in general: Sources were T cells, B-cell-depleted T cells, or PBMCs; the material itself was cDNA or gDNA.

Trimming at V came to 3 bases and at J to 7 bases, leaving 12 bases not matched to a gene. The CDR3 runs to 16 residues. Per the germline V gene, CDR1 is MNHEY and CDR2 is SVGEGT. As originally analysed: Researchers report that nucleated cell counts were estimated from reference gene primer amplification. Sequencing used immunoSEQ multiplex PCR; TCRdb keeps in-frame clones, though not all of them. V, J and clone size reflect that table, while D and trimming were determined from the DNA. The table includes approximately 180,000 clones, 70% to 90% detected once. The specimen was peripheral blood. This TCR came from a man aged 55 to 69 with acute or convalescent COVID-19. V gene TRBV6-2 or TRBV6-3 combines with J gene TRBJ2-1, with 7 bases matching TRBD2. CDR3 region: CASSYGASGALNEQFF. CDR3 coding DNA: TGTGCCAGCAGTTATGGTGCTAGCGGAGCCTTGAATGAGCAGTTCTTC.